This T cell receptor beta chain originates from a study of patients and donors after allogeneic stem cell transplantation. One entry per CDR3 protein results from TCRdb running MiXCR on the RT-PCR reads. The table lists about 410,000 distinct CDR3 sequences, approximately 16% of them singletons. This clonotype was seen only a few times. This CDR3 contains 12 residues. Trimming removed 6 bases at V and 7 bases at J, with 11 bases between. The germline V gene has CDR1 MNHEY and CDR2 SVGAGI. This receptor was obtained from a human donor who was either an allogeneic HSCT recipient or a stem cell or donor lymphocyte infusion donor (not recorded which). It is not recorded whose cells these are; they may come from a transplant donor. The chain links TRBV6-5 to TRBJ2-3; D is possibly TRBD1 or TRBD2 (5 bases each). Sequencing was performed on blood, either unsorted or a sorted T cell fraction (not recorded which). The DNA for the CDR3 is TGTGCCAGCAGATCCAGGGACCATACGCAGTATTTT. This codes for CASRSRDHTQYF.